The present TCR beta chain was sequenced within a study of T-cell memory formation after mild COVID-19. One entry per CDR3 protein, called by TCRdb with MiXCR from the 5' RACE reads. The table has about 280,000 distinct CDR3 sequences, 8% to 10% seen once. The material sequenced was PBMCs or a T cell subset sorted from them (not recorded which). This clonotype originated in a man in his late teens or twenties who had mild COVID-19 (a few samples of this study predate the infection). Cell type and time point are not known.

CDR3 DNA: TGTGCCAGCAGCGCGGGACAGGGGGCGACAAGTCAGCCCCAGCATTTT. It yields the protein CASSAGQGATSQPQHF. The J gene is TRBJ1-5, the V gene TRBV7-6, with TRBD1 matching over 12 bases. Germline V gene data show CDR1 as SGHVS and CDR2 as FNYEAQ. V shed 5 bases and J 6 bases; nucleotides not matched to a gene: 8. The CDR3 is made up of 16 amino acids.